The next 21 T cell receptor beta chains were all read from a single sample in a study of blood T cell repertoires in COVID-19. Measured with immunoSEQ multiplex PCR; TCRdb has only the in-frame clones, and not every one. This sample has tens of thousands of clones, with 60% to 85% found just once. The specimen sequenced was peripheral blood. The receptors were gathered from a woman aged 80 or over with active or convalescent COVID-19.

CDR3 nucleotides: TGCGCCAGCGAAGGGGTTGGAACCGGGGAGCTGTTTTTT. The encoded protein is CASEGVGTGELFF. The chain combines TRBV5-1 with TRBJ2-2; weak D call: TRBD1 (5 bases). Germline CDR1 and CDR2: SGHRS and YFSETQ. V lost 7 bases, J lost 5 bases, and 12 bases lay in between. This CDR3 is built from 13 residues.

J is TRBJ1-3 and V is TRBV7-2; 8 bases line up with TRBD1. V lost 5 bases, J lost 11 bases, and 14 bases stayed unmatched. The germline V gene encodes CDR1 SGHTA and CDR2 FQGNSA. The length of the CDR3 is 15 residues. CDR3 in amino acids: CASSRPGQGGGAIYF. The CDR3 bases are TGTGCCAGCAGCCGGCCAGGACAGGGTGGAGGCGCCATATATTTT.

The chain has TRBV6-2 or TRBV6-3 and TRBJ1-2; 9 positions match TRBD1. CDR3 length: 15 residues. With 4 bases clipped from V and 4 bases from J, the junction kept 7 bases outside the gene matches. CDR1 and CDR2 (germline): MNHEY, SVGEGT. The CDR3 region has the DNA TGTGCCAGCAGTTCCACGGACAGGGGCGGCTATGGCTACACCTTC. Translated, it gives CASSSTDRGGYGYTF.

The chain carries TRBV5-1 and TRBJ2-3, with D hard to call. V was cut by 2 bases and J by 5 bases, with 6 bases left in between. This CDR3 comprises 12 residues. Germline CDR1 SGHRS, CDR2 YFSETQ. The CDR3 here is CASSFAGDTQYF. CDR3 DNA: TGCGCCAGCAGCTTTGCCGGAGATACGCAGTATTTT.

A single count supports this clone. J is TRBJ1-5 and V is TRBV2, with D possibly TRBD1 on 5 matching bases. V was pared by 4 bases and J by 6 bases, with 13 bases between. The CDR3 sequence is 14 residues long. In germline, CDR1 is SNHLY, CDR2 FYNNEI. As DNA, the CDR3 is TGTGCCAGCAGTGGAGGTGGGGCAGGTCAGCCCCAGCATTTT. This sequence encodes CASSGGGAGQPQHF.

V is TRBV2 and J is TRBJ1-2, with 7 bases identical to TRBD1. CDR1 is SNHLY, CDR2 FYNNEI, per germline. The V and J ends lost 0 bases and 4 bases, in that order; junction bases with no gene match: 5. This CDR3 has 15 amino acids. CDR3: CASSEALTGLYGYTF. In nucleotides, the CDR3 is TGTGCCAGCAGTGAAGCCCTGACAGGGCTCTATGGCTACACCTTC.

This chain connects TRBV2 to TRBJ2-5, with 11 bases matching TRBD2. From germline, CDR1 is SNHLY and CDR2 FYNNEI. The CDR3 is made up of 17 amino acids. With 0 bases clipped from V and 3 bases from J, the junction kept 6 bases outside the gene matches. The CDR3 coding sequence is TGTGCCAGCAGTGAAGCGCTTCGTAGCGGGGGGGAAGAGACCCAGTACTTC. Residues: CASSEALRSGGEETQYF.

J is TRBJ2-7 and V is TRBV19; 7 nucleotides line up with TRBD2. Germline assignment: CDR1 LNHDA and CDR2 SQIVND (reference sequence). With V trimmed by 1 base and J by 3 bases, 6 bases remained unmatched. The CDR3 contains 15 residues. The DNA for the CDR3 is TGTGCCAGTAGTATAGTTGCGGGGGAGATCTACGAGCAGTACTTC. Protein: CASSIVAGEIYEQYF.

The chain links TRBV6-2 or TRBV6-3 to TRBJ2-1; the match to TRBD2 covers 7 bases. V trimming: 5 bases; J trimming: 7 bases; junction bases outside the gene matches: 8. Germline lookup yields CDR1 MNHEY and CDR2 SVGEGT. CDR3 size: 14 residues. CDR3 in amino acids: CASSLAGRNNEQFF. The CDR3 nucleotides are TGTGCCAGCAGTCTAGCCGGGAGGAATAATGAGCAGTTCTTC.

V usage is TRBV7-8 and J usage is TRBJ1-4; 7 positions match TRBD1. The junction had 9 bases not matched to a gene; V was cut back by 5 bases and J by 6 bases. The CDR3 totals 15 residues. CDR1 SGHVS and CDR2 FQNEAQ come from the germline V gene. CDR3 sequence (DNA): TGTGCCAGCAGCCCAAGACGGGACAGATATGAAAAACTGTTTTTT. Translated, it gives CASSPRRDRYEKLFF.

This clone was counted a few times. The chain is built from TRBV7-2 and TRBJ2-2; 14 bases fit TRBD2. Germline V gene lookup returns CDR1 SGHTA and CDR2 FQGNSA. Germline trimming cut 4 bases from V and 6 bases from J; bases unmatched to any gene: 4. The CDR3 extends over 16 amino acids. CDR3 nucleotide sequence: TGTGCCAGCAGCTCGCGACTAGCGGGAGGGCCCGGGGAGCTGTTTTTT. This translates into CASSSRLAGGPGELFF.

This clone was found a few times. V and J are TRBV9 and TRBJ2-5, with TRBD2 matching over 7 bases. Looked up from germline, CDR1 is SGDLS and CDR2 is YYNGEE. This CDR3 spans 14 amino acids. The junction had 4 bases not matched to a gene; V was cut back by 0 bases and J by 5 bases. This CDR3 is CASSVVEGGETQYF. For the CDR3, the DNA is TGTGCCAGCAGCGTAGTAGAGGGAGGGGAGACCCAGTACTTC.

The V gene is TRBV23-1, the J gene TRBJ2-2; TRBD2 agrees at 8 bases. TRBV23-1 is an ORF, with its function uncertain. This CDR3 has 15 amino acids. V shed 7 bases and J 4 bases; nucleotides not matched to a gene: 8. The DNA of the CDR3 is TGCGCCAGCACCCGGGGGGGGAGGGGCACCGGGGAGCTGTTTTTT. It encodes CASTRGGRGTGELFF.

The rearrangement uses TRBV5-8 and TRBJ1-4, with 8 nucleotides matching TRBD1. The CDR3 totals 17 residues. The V segment lost 0 bases and the J segment 5 bases; nucleotides outside the gene matches: 9. In germline, CDR1 is SGHTS, CDR2 YDEGEE. The CDR3 DNA is TGTGCCAGCAGCTTGGAGGTTTCGGCAGGGGGCAATGAAAAACTGTTTTTT. Its protein product is CASSLEVSAGGNEKLFF.

The genes are TRBV12-3 or TRBV12-4 and TRBJ2-7, with 7 bases lining up with TRBD1. The ends lost 5 bases at V and 3 bases at J; junction bases unmatched: 4. The CDR3 length is 13 residues. The CDR3 region has the DNA TGTGCCAGCAGTCTAGGGACAGACTACGAGCAGTACTTC. This gives the protein CASSLGTDYEQYF.

The chain links TRBV6-5 to TRBJ2-1; 12 nucleotides agree with TRBD2. V shed 0 bases, J shed 7 bases, and the junction held 4 bases outside the gene matches. The CDR3 totals 16 residues. CDR1 MNHEY and CDR2 SVGAGI come from the germline V gene. As DNA, the CDR3 is TGTGCCAGCAGTTACTCGTTGACTAGCGGGAGTAATGAGCAGTTCTTC. Translated: CASSYSLTSGSNEQFF.

This clone was counted a few times. The V gene is TRBV28, the J gene TRBJ2-7; D possibly corresponds to TRBD2 (6 bases). CDR1 and CDR2 from the germline V gene are MDHEN and SYDVKM. There are 12 residues in the CDR3. V was pared by 3 bases and J by 3 bases, with 6 bases between. In nucleotides, the CDR3 is TGTGCCAGCAGTTTGGGGGGCTACGAGCAGTACTTC. Protein sequence: CASSLGGYEQYF.

The chain couples TRBV19 to TRBJ2-5; a weak D match, TRBD2 (7 bases). The V end lost 3 bases, the J end lost 9 bases, and 14 bases lay between the germline ends. The germline CDR1 and CDR2 sequences are LNHDA and SQIVND (reference sequence). This CDR3 is 13 amino acids long. The CDR3 loop is CASSIVGGRAQYF. The CDR3 DNA follows: TGTGCCAGTAGTATTGTGGGGGGGCGGGCCCAGTACTTC.

This chain connects TRBV18 to TRBJ1-4; D is ambiguous. V was clipped by 1 base and J by 6 bases, with 6 bases between them. The CDR3 runs to 13 residues. Per germline, CDR1 KGHSH and CDR2 LQKENI. CDR3 in amino acids: CASSPRQDEKLFF. The CDR3, as DNA: TGTGCCAGCTCACCACGTCAGGATGAAAAACTGTTTTTT. The complete variable domain, with remaining parts taken from reference TRBV18 and TRBJ1-4, reads NAGVMQNPRHLVRRRGQEARLRCSPMKGHSHVYWYRQLPEEGLKFMVYLQKENIIDESGMPKERFSAEFPKEGPSILRIQQVVRGDSAAYFCASSPRQDEKLFFGSGTQLSVL.

Worth noting for this clone: One end of the junction varies from germline; a read error may be responsible. The chain carries TRBV15 and TRBJ2-5; D might be TRBD1 (6 bases). CDR3 length: 14 amino acids. The germline V gene encodes CDR1 LNHNV and CDR2 YYDKDF (reference sequence). This chain's CDR3 is CAASRDRGGETQYF. The CDR3 DNA follows: TGTGCCGCCAGCAGAGATCGAGGGGGAGAGACCCAGTACTTC.

The chain has TRBV28 and TRBJ2-5; D remains ambiguous. CDR1 and CDR2 from the germline V gene are MDHEN and SYDVKM. Trimming took off 3 bases at V and 0 bases at J, with 17 bases between the two ends. The CDR3 contains 17 residues. The CDR3 DNA is TGTGCCAGCAGTTTGGGCCGACCTACATCGTACCAAGAGACCCAGTACTTC. Translated, it gives CASSLGRPTSYQETQYF.